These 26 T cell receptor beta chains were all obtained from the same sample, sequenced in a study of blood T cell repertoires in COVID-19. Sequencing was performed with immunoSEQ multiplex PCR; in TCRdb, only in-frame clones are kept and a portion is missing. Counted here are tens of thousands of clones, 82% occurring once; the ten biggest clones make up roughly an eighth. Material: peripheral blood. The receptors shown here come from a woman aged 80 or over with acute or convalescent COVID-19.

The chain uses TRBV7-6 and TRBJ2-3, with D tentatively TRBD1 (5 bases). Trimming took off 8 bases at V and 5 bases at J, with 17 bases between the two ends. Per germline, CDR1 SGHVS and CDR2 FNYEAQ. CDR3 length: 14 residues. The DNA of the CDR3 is TGTGCCAGCTCAAGGGGAAGTTCTCAAGATACGCAGTATTTT. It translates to CASSRGSSQDTQYF.

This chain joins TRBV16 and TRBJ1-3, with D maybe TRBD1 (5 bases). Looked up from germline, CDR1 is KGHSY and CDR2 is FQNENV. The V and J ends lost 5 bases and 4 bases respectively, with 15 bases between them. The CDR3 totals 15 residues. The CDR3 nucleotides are TGTGCCAGCAGCGGCCAGCAGGGCCGAGGAAACACCATATATTTT. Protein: CASSGQQGRGNTIYF.

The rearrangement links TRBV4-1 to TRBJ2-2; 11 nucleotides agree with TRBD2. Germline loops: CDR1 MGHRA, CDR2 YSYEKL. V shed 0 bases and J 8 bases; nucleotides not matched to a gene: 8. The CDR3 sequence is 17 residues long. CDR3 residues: CASSQDELAGVRGELFF. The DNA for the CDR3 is TGCGCCAGCAGCCAAGATGAACTAGCGGGAGTACGGGGGGAGCTGTTTTTT.

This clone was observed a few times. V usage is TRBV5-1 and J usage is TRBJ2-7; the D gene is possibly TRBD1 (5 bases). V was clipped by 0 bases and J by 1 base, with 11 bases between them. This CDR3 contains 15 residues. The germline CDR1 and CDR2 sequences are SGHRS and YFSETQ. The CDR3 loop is CASSLVSQGSYEQYF. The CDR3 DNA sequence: TGCGCCAGCAGCTTGGTCTCTCAGGGATCCTACGAGCAGTACTTC.

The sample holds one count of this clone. In DNA, the CDR3 is TGTGCCAGCAGCTTAGCGGGACTATTGGATGAGCAGTTCTTC. This codes for CASSLAGLLDEQFF. The J gene is TRBJ2-1, the V gene TRBV7-2; 7 positions match TRBD2. Losses at the gene ends were 0 bases for V and 8 bases for J; bases not matched to a gene: 4. Germline loops: CDR1 SGHTA, CDR2 FQGNSA. The CDR3 is 14 amino acids.

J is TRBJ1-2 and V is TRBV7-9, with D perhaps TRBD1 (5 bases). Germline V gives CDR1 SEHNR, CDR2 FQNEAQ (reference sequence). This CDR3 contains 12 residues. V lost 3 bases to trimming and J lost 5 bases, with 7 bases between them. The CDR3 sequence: CASSLDKYGYTF. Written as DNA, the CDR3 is TGTGCCAGCAGCTTGGACAAGTATGGCTACACCTTC.

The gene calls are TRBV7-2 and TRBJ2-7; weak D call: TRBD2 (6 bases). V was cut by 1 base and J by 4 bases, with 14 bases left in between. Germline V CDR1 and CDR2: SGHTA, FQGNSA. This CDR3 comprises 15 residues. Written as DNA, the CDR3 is TGTGCCAGCAGCTTAGTGACCGGGAGTAGGTACGAGCAGTACTTC. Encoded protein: CASSLVTGSRYEQYF.

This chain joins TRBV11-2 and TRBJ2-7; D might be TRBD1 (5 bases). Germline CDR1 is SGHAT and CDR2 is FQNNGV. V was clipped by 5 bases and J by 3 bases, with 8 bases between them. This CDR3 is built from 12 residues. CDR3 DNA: TGTGCCAGCAGCCTCGACAGCTACGAGCAGTACTTC. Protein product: CASSLDSYEQYF.

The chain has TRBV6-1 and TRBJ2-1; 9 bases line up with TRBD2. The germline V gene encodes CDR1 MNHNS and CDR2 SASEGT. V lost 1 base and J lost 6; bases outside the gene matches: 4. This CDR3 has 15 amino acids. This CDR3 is CASSEGGLAFNEQFF. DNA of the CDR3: TGTGCCAGCAGTGAAGGAGGACTAGCGTTCAATGAGCAGTTCTTC.

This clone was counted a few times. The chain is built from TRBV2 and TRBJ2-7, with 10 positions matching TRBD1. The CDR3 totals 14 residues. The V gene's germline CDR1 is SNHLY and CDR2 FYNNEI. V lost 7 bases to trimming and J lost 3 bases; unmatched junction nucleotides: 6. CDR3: CASKTGQGYYEQYF. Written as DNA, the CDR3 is TGTGCCAGCAAAACGGGACAGGGGTACTACGAGCAGTACTTC.

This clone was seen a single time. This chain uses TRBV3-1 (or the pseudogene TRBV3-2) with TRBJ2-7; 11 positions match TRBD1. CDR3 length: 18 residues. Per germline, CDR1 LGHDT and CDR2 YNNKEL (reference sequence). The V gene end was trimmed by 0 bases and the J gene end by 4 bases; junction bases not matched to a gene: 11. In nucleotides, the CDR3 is TGTGCCAGCAGCCAAGATCTCCTTCCGGGACAGGGGGGATACGAGCAGTACTTC. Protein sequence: CASSQDLLPGQGGYEQYF.

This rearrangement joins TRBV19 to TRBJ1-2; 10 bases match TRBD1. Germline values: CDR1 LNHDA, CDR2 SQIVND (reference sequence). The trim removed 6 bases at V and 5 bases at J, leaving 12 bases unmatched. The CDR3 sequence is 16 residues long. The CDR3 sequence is CASRRSPGQGIYGYTF. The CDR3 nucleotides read TGTGCCAGTAGACGATCTCCGGGACAGGGGATTTATGGCTACACCTTC.

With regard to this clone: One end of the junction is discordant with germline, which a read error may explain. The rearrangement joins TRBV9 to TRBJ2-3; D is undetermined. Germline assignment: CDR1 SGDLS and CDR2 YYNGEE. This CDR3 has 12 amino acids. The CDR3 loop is CASSVATETQYF. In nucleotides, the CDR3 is TGTGCCAGCAGCGTAGCTACAGAGACGCAGTATTTT.

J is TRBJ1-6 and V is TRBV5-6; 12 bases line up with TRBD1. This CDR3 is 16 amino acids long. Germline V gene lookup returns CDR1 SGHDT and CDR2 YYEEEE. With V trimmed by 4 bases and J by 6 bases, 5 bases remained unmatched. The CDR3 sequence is CASSPRDRGLNSPLHF. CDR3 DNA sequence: TGTGCCAGCAGCCCCCGGGACAGGGGGCTTAATTCACCCCTCCACTTT.

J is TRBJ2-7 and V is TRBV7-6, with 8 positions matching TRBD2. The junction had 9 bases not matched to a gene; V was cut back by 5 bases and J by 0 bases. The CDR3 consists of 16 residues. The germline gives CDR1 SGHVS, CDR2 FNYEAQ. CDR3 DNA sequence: TGTGCCAGCAGCGACGAGCGGGAGTGGGGCTCCTACGAGCAGTACTTC. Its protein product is CASSDEREWGSYEQYF.

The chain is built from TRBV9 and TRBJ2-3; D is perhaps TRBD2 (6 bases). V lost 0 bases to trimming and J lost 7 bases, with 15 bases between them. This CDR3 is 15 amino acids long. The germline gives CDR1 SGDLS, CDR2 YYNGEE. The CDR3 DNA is TGTGCCAGCAGCGTAGGGGATAGCGGACCCAATACGCAGTATTTT. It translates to CASSVGDSGPNTQYF.

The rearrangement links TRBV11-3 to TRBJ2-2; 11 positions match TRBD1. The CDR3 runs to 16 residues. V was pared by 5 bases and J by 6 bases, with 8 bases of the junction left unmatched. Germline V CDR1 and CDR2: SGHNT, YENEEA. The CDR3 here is CASSPRTGGWSGELFF. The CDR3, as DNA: TGTGCCAGCAGCCCACGGACAGGGGGCTGGTCCGGGGAGCTGTTTTTT.

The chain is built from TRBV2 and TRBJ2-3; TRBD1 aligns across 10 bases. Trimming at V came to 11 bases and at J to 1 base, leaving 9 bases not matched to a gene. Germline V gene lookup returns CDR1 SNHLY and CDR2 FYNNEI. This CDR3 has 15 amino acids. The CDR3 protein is CAADRGTGGTDTQYF. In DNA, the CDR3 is TGTGCCGCAGACAGGGGGACAGGGGGCACAGATACGCAGTATTTT.

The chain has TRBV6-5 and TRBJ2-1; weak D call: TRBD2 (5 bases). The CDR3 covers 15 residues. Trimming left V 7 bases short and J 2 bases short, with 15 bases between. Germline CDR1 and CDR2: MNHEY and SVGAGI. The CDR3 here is CASTLGSSPYNEQFF. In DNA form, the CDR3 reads TGTGCCAGCACCTTAGGCTCTAGCCCCTACAATGAGCAGTTCTTC.

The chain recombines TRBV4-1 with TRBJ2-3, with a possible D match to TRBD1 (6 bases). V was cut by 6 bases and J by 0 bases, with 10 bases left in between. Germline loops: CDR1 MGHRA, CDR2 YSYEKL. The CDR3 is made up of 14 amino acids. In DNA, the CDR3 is TGCGCCAGCAGTCCAGGGGCTAGCACAGATACGCAGTATTTT. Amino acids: CASSPGASTDTQYF.

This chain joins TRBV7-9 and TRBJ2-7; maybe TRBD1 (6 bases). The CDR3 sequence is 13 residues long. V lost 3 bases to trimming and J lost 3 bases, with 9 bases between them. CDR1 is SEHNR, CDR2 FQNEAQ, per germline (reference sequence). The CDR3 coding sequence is TGTGCCAGCAGCTTGGGGACATACTACGAGCAGTACTTC. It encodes CASSLGTYYEQYF.

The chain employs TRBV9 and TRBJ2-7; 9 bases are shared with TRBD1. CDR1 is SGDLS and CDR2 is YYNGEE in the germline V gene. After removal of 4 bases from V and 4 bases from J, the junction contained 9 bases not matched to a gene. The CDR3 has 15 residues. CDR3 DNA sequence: TGTGCCAGCAGCTCTACCGGGACAGGGACTTACGAGCAGTACTTC. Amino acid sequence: CASSSTGTGTYEQYF.

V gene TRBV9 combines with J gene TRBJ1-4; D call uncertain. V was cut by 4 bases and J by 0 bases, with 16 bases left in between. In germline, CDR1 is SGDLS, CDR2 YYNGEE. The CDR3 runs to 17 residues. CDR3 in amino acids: CASSPTANLATNEKLFF. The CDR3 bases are TGTGCCAGCAGCCCTACAGCTAATCTTGCAACTAATGAAAAACTGTTTTTT. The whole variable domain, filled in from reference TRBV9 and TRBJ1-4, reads DSGVTQTPKHLITATGQRVTLRCSPRSGDLSVYWYQQSLDQGLQFLIQYYNGEERAKGNILERFSAQQFPDLHSELNLSSLELGDSALYFCASSPTANLATNEKLFFGSGTQLSVL.

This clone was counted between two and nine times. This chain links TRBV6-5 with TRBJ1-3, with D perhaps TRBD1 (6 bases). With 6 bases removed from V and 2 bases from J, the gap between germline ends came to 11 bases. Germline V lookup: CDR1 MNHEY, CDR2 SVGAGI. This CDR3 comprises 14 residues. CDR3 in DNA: TGTGCCAGCAGAACAGGGAGAGCTGGAAACACCATATATTTT. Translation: CASRTGRAGNTIYF.

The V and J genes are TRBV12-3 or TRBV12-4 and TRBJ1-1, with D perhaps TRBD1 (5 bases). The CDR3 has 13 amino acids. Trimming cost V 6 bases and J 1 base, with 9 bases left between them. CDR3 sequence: CASSYTGNTEAFF. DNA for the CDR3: TGTGCCAGCAGCTATACAGGGAACACTGAAGCTTTCTTT.

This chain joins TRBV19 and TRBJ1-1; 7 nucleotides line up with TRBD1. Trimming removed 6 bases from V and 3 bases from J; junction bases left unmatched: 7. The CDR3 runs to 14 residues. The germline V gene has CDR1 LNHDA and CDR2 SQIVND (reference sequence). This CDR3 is CASSPTGRHTEAFF. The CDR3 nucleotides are TGTGCCAGTAGCCCGACAGGGAGGCACACTGAAGCTTTCTTT.